The clone carrying this T cell receptor (beta chain) occurred many times. Its matching antigen is unknown. Beta-chain TCR CDR3 regions were amplified from RNA transcripts. HTBI primers were employed in first-round RT-PCR, then a second-round multiplex PCR followed. One entry per CDR3 protein, called by TCRdb with MiXCR from the multiplex PCR reads. This sample has some 350,000 distinct CDR3 sequences, with 17% found just once. The CDR3 runs 13 residues. Germline V gene data show CDR1 as MNHEY and CDR2 as SVGEGT. Trimming removed 5 bases at V and 6 bases at J, with 14 bases between. This entry is derived from a study of Graves' ophthalmopathy and Graves' hyperthyroidism. Study-level findings and limits: Blood contained most expanded thyroid clonotypes exceeding 0.001 frequency.

The clonotype comes from an adult woman with stable Graves' hyperthyroidism. The chain couples TRBV6-2 or TRBV6-3 to TRBJ2-7; D call uncertain. Sample: peripheral blood. CDR3 residues: CASSAVQASEQYF. The CDR3, as DNA: TGTGCCAGCAGTGCCGTGCAGGCTAGCGAGCAGTACTTC.